One and the same sample provided the 30 T cell receptor beta chains below, sequenced in a study of shared clonotypes between healthy human individuals. The assay was immunoSEQ multiplex PCR, and TCRdb's table has in-frame clones only and misses some. The table lists around 2,000,000 clones, 90% to 95% of them singletons. Positively selected for CCR7, the CD45RO-negative cells used as naive CD8 cells excluded terminally differentiated effector memory CD45RA+ cells. Material for sequencing was naive CD8+ T cells from PBMCs. All receptors derive from a man younger than 35 in good health. Some clones in this sample may be carry-over from other donors' samples.

In its sample, this clone was seen once. This chain uses TRBV7-3 with TRBJ2-3, with D possibly being TRBD1 or TRBD2 (5 bases each). The CDR3 is 12 amino acids. The V gene lost 5 bases and the J gene lost 5 bases, with 8 bases spanning the gap. Germline V gene sequence: CDR1 SGHTA, CDR2 FQGTGA. This CDR3 reads CASSPRGDTQYF. The CDR3 DNA sequence: TGTGCCAGCAGCCCGAGGGGAGATACGCAGTATTTT.

This chain links TRBV5-1 with TRBJ1-1; TRBD1 matches 8 bases. The V gene end was trimmed by 2 bases and the J gene end by 4 bases; junction bases not matched to a gene: 10. Germline CDR1 is SGHRS and CDR2 is YFSETQ. There are 16 residues in the CDR3. CDR3 sequence: CASSFPGGSLGTEAFF. Here the CDR3 DNA reads TGCGCCAGCAGCTTTCCAGGGGGCAGCCTAGGCACTGAAGCTTTCTTT.

Regarding this clone: This CDR3 is also generated by other DNA sequences in the sample. The chain carries TRBV27 and TRBJ2-7; D possibly corresponds to TRBD2 (6 bases). Germline V gene sequence: CDR1 MNHEY, CDR2 SMNVEV (reference sequence). Trimming stripped 6 bases from V and 1 base from J, with 13 bases between. The CDR3 is 14 residues long. CDR3 sequence (DNA): TGTGCCAGCAGCCTAAGGGGACTTTCCTACGAGCAGTACTTC. Protein sequence: CASSLRGLSYEQYF.

The table lists this clone with a few counts. The chain employs TRBV9 and TRBJ2-5; 7 nucleotides align to TRBD1. The CDR3 runs 14 residues. Germline V gene sequence: CDR1 SGDLS, CDR2 YYNGEE. Trimming at V came to 5 bases and at J to 5 bases, leaving 9 bases not matched to a gene. CDR3 sequence: CASSQTGEWETQYF. Written as DNA, the CDR3 is TGTGCCAGCAGTCAAACAGGGGAGTGGGAGACCCAGTACTTC.

The V call is TRBV16, the J call TRBJ2-3; D unclear. Per the germline V gene, CDR1 is KGHSY and CDR2 is FQNENV. Trimming cost V 1 base and J 8 bases, with 16 bases left between them. This CDR3 contains 15 residues. For the CDR3, the DNA is TGTGCCAGCAGCCAATTAATCTGGCCAGAAGTTACGCAGTATTTT. Residues: CASSQLIWPEVTQYF.

The chain carries TRBV30 and TRBJ1-1; D perhaps matches TRBD1 (5 bases). V lost 2 bases to trimming and J lost 4 bases, with 14 bases between them. CDR1 is GTSNPN, CDR2 SVGIG, per germline (reference sequence). CDR3 length: 14 residues. CDR3 protein: CAWSSGAWSTEAFF. The CDR3 coding sequence is TGTGCCTGGAGTTCCGGGGCGTGGAGCACTGAAGCTTTCTTT.

As concerns this clone: The same CDR3 also results from other DNA sequences found in this sample. The chain recombines TRBV5-6 with TRBJ1-1; D ambiguous. The CDR3 has 14 residues. Germline CDR1 is SGHDT and CDR2 is YYEEEE. Trimming shortened V by 0 bases and J by 0 bases, and 6 bases separated the two germline ends. The chain's CDR3 is CASSLAELNTEAFF. In DNA, the CDR3 is TGTGCCAGCAGCTTGGCAGAATTGAACACTGAAGCTTTCTTT.

Note on this clone: Within the sample, other DNA sequences also encode this same CDR3. V usage is TRBV7-9 and J usage is TRBJ2-7, with D uncertain. V shed 1 base and J shed 6 bases, with 7 bases lying between them. The CDR3 is 12 amino acids. In germline, CDR1 is SEHNR, CDR2 FQNEAQ (reference sequence). The CDR3 protein is CASSLGPPEQYF. CDR3 coding DNA: TGTGCCAGCAGCTTAGGCCCCCCCGAGCAGTACTTC.

The rearrangement uses TRBV27 and TRBJ2-7; D could derive from TRBD1 or TRBD2 (5 bases each). V lost 5 bases and J 3 bases, leaving 14 bases between the germline ends. The CDR3 spans 14 residues. Germline CDR1 MNHEY, CDR2 SMNVEV (reference sequence). CDR3 loop: CASSEGPKSYEQYF. The DNA of the CDR3 is TGTGCCAGCAGTGAGGGACCTAAAAGCTACGAGCAGTACTTC.

The chain links TRBV28 to TRBJ2-7; D is unresolved. Germline lookup yields CDR1 MDHEN and CDR2 SYDVKM. V dropped 3 bases and J dropped 7 bases, with 16 bases sitting between them. This CDR3 contains 14 residues. CDR3 region: CASSLGVLPREQYF. Here the CDR3 DNA reads TGTGCCAGCAGTTTGGGCGTCCTCCCGAGGGAGCAGTACTTC.

The chain is built from TRBV19 and TRBJ2-7, with TRBD2 identical over 9 bases. The CDR3 runs 14 residues. V lost 5 bases, J lost 3 bases, and 5 bases stayed unmatched. The germline V gene has CDR1 LNHDA and CDR2 SQIVND (reference sequence). CDR3 residues: CASSLSGSLYEQYF. As DNA, the CDR3 is TGTGCCAGTAGTCTTAGCGGGAGTCTCTACGAGCAGTACTTC.

The chain employs TRBV10-3 and TRBJ2-7; tentatively, D is TRBD1 (6 bases). Germline CDR1 is ENHRY and CDR2 is SYGVKD. V lost 10 bases, J lost 2 bases, and 12 bases lay in between. The CDR3 is 12 amino acids. The CDR3 region is CATQGTTYEQYF. The DNA for the CDR3 is TGTGCCACTCAGGGGACGACCTACGAGCAGTACTTC.

This chain links TRBV2 with TRBJ2-7; tentatively, D is TRBD2 (6 bases). The CDR3 runs to 11 residues. The V gene's germline CDR1 is SNHLY and CDR2 FYNNEI. The V and J ends lost 4 bases and 6 bases respectively, with 7 bases between them. The CDR3 sequence: CASSVGGEQYF. CDR3 nucleotides: TGTGCCAGCAGTGTGGGGGGCGAGCAGTACTTC.

The gene calls are TRBV28 and TRBJ2-2; 8 nucleotides agree with TRBD1. V shed 6 bases and J 7 bases; nucleotides not matched to a gene: 7. Per the germline V gene, CDR1 is MDHEN and CDR2 is SYDVKM. CDR3 size: 14 residues. The CDR3 DNA reads as TGTGCCAGCAGGGGTACAGGGGGGAACGGGGAGCTGTTTTTT. Encoded protein: CASRGTGGNGELFF.

This chain links TRBV11-3 with TRBJ1-1, with D perhaps matching TRBD1 (6 bases). The germline gives CDR1 SGHNT, CDR2 YENEEA. Trimming removed 2 bases from V and 5 bases from J, with 18 bases in between. The CDR3 runs 16 residues. The CDR3 DNA follows: TGTGCCAGCAGCTTATCGGGCCGGCAGGGGAAAACTGAAGCTTTCTTT. Protein product: CASSLSGRQGKTEAFF.

This rearrangement joins TRBV4-3 to TRBJ1-6; D perhaps matches TRBD1 (6 bases). This CDR3 is built from 17 residues. V dropped 1 base and J dropped 6 bases, with 16 bases sitting between them. The germline V gene has CDR1 LGHNA and CDR2 YSLEER. CDR3: CASSQGMADRPNSPLHF. CDR3 nucleotides: TGCGCCAGCAGCCAAGGAATGGCGGACAGACCTAATTCACCCCTCCACTTT.

V is TRBV7-6 and J is TRBJ2-2, with a possible D match to TRBD1 (5 bases). Per the germline V gene, CDR1 is SGHVS and CDR2 is FNYEAQ. The CDR3 runs 15 residues. Deletions cut 1 base from V and 7 bases from J, with 13 bases between. CDR3 protein: CASSLVLGAGGELFF. The DNA for the CDR3 is TGTGCCAGCAGCTTAGTTTTAGGGGCTGGCGGGGAGCTGTTTTTT. Based on the CDR3 plus reference TRBV7-6 and TRBJ2-2, the full variable domain is GAGVSQSPRYKVTKRGQDVALRCDPISGHVSLYWYRQALGQGPEFLTYFNYEAQQDKSGLPNDRFSAERPEGSISTLTIQRTEQRDSAMYRCASSLVLGAGGELFFGEGSRLTVL.

This chain connects TRBV10-3 to TRBJ2-7, with a weak D call TRBD1 (5 bases). The germline gives CDR1 ENHRY, CDR2 SYGVKD. The ends were cut back, 2 bases at V and 5 bases at J, with 22 bases in the middle. The CDR3 totals 17 residues. The CDR3 sequence is CAISELSSIGARHEQYF. CDR3 DNA sequence: TGTGCCATCAGTGAGCTTTCGTCCATTGGGGCGCGGCACGAGCAGTACTTC.

V usage is TRBV4-3 and J usage is TRBJ2-5, with 9 bases that match TRBD2. With V trimmed by 3 bases and J by 5 bases, 22 bases remained unmatched. The germline V gene has CDR1 LGHNA and CDR2 YSLEER. The CDR3 has 20 residues. CDR3 in DNA: TGCGCCAGCAGCCAGGATGTCGAACCGGGACTAGCAGATGACCGGGAGACCCAGTACTTC. This encodes CASSQDVEPGLADDRETQYF.

In this sample, this clone turned up once. This chain joins TRBV7-8 and TRBJ2-7, with D possibly being TRBD1 (7 bases). This CDR3 contains 16 residues. The germline V and J ends were trimmed by 5 bases and 5 bases, with 22 bases remaining between them. Germline values: CDR1 SGHVS, CDR2 FQNEAQ. The CDR3 sequence: CASSPVSWRGRNEQYF. The DNA of the CDR3 is TGTGCCAGCAGCCCCGTCTCCTGGAGGGGGCGGAACGAGCAGTACTTC. The complete variable domain, with remaining parts taken from reference TRBV7-8 and TRBJ2-7, reads GAGVSQSPRYKVAKRGQDVALRCDPISGHVSLFWYQQALGQGPEFLTYFQNEAQLDKSGLPSDRFFAERPEGSVSTLKIQRTQQEDSAVYLCASSPVSWRGRNEQYFGPGTRLTVT.

Points on this clone: Other DNA sequences in the sample encode the same CDR3. The chain joins TRBV27 to TRBJ2-7; D is perhaps TRBD2 (6 bases). There are 14 residues in the CDR3. Trimming pared 2 bases from V and 7 bases from J, leaving 15 bases between. The germline CDR1 and CDR2 sequences are MNHEY and SMNVEV (reference sequence). CDR3: CASSLRLAGGEQYF. The CDR3, as DNA: TGTGCCAGCAGTTTACGGCTAGCAGGAGGGGAGCAGTACTTC.

The rearrangement joins TRBV19 to TRBJ1-1; 7 bases match TRBD1. Per germline, CDR1 LNHDA and CDR2 SQIVND (reference sequence). The junction had 13 bases not matched to a gene; V was cut back by 6 bases and J by 0 bases. The CDR3 runs to 17 residues. In DNA, the CDR3 is TGTGCCAGTAGAATTTTGAAGGGGGCCCCCGTGAACACTGAAGCTTTCTTT. The encoded protein is CASRILKGAPVNTEAFF.

The chain employs TRBV19 and TRBJ1-5, with D unclear. From germline, CDR1 is LNHDA and CDR2 SQIVND (reference sequence). The CDR3 contains 15 residues. With 5 bases removed from V and 3 bases from J, the gap between germline ends came to 14 bases. The DNA of the CDR3 is TGTGCCAGTAGTTACTCTGGTGGTCCCAATCAGCCCCAGCATTTT. Its translation is CASSYSGGPNQPQHF.

The chain has TRBV4-1 and TRBJ1-3, with TRBD1 as a possible D gene (6 bases). This CDR3 comprises 15 residues. Deletions cut 8 bases from V and 2 bases from J, with 16 bases between. The germline V gene encodes CDR1 MGHRA and CDR2 YSYEKL. CDR3 protein: CASRGGPRTGNTIYF. Written as DNA, the CDR3 is TGCGCCAGCCGAGGGGGACCGCGAACTGGAAACACCATATATTTT.

Of note for this clone: The same CDR3 also results from other DNA sequences found in this sample. The chain uses TRBV19 and TRBJ2-7; D perhaps matches TRBD1 (6 bases). This CDR3 is built from 14 residues. The germline CDR1 and CDR2 sequences are LNHDA and SQIVND (reference sequence). Trimming took off 1 base at V and 1 base at J, with 8 bases between the two ends. This CDR3 reads CASSIAGTSYEQYF. The CDR3 DNA follows: TGTGCCAGTAGTATAGCTGGGACATCCTACGAGCAGTACTTC.

The rearrangement links TRBV19 to TRBJ2-3, with 8 bases lining up with TRBD2. This CDR3 contains 14 residues. Unmatched junction bases numbered 11, after V lost 10 bases and J lost 5 bases. Germline CDR1 LNHDA, CDR2 SQIVND (reference sequence). The CDR3: CATRGGQYIDTQYF. In nucleotides, the CDR3 is TGTGCCACCCGGGGGGGGCAGTACATAGATACGCAGTATTTT.

This chain joins TRBV19 and TRBJ2-7; no clear D gene. V was trimmed by 5 bases and J by 2 bases, leaving 16 bases between them. This CDR3 contains 15 residues. The V gene's germline CDR1 is LNHDA and CDR2 SQIVND (reference sequence). The DNA for the CDR3 is TGTGCCAGTAGTCCCGGTCGCCTCTACCCCTACGAGCAGTACTTC. It translates to CASSPGRLYPYEQYF.

The J gene is TRBJ2-3, the V gene TRBV27, with D possibly TRBD2 on 6 matching bases. Trimming took off 6 bases at V and 3 bases at J, with 22 bases between the two ends. The germline V gene encodes CDR1 MNHEY and CDR2 SMNVEV (reference sequence). CDR3 size: 17 residues. The chain's CDR3 is CASSSTTLALYTDTQYF. The CDR3 DNA sequence: TGTGCCAGCAGCTCTACGACTCTAGCGCTTTATACAGATACGCAGTATTTT.

The chain carries TRBV5-6 and TRBJ2-3; D remains unclear. Germline V lookup: CDR1 SGHDT, CDR2 YYEEEE. Trimming cost V 2 bases and J 2 bases, with 6 bases left between them. The CDR3 has 13 amino acids. The CDR3 bases are TGTGCCAGCAGCTTTGGCTTCACAGATACGCAGTATTTT. Protein product: CASSFGFTDTQYF.

The V gene is TRBV2, the J gene TRBJ2-7; D possibly corresponds to TRBD2 (6 bases). The CDR3 consists of 13 residues. V was trimmed by 6 bases and J by 0 bases, leaving 9 bases between them. Per the germline V gene, CDR1 is SNHLY and CDR2 is FYNNEI. In DNA, the CDR3 is TGTGCCAGCAGGGGAGGCGACTCCTACGAGCAGTACTTC. This encodes CASRGGDSYEQYF.